This is a list of T cell receptor beta chains from one sample in a study of blood T cell repertoires in COVID-19. Clones were read by immunoSEQ multiplex PCR, and TCRdb kept only the in-frame ones, dropping some. The table includes 180,000 or so clones, 80% to 90% detected once. Sequences were obtained from peripheral blood. Receptor source: a man in his sixties with acute or convalescent COVID-19. CDR3s include the opening cysteine and the closing phenylalanine or tryptophan. The D gene is left open where the match is weak. Some rows have no size entry. The others give once, few or many, or a class for an expanded clone.

j_call,clone_size,d_call,v_call,cdr3_nt,cdr3_aa
TRBJ2-3,NA,TRBD2,TRBV19,TGTGCCAGTAGCACTACAGCGGGAGGGGCAGATACGCAGTATTTT,CASSTTAGGADTQYF
TRBJ2-4,NA,TRBD1,TRBV5-6,TGTGCCAGCAGCTTGAGGACACAGGGGAAAAACATTCAGTACTTC,CASSLRTQGKNIQYF
TRBJ1-6,NA,TRBD1,TRBV27,TGTGCCAGCAGACTCCGGGACAGGGGCTATAATTCACCCCTCCACTTT,CASRLRDRGYNSPLHF
TRBJ2-1,NA,TRBD2,TRBV11-1,TGTGCCAGCAGCGCTAGCGGGAGGGGCTACAATGAGCAGTTCTTC,CASSASGRGYNEQFF
TRBJ2-7,NA,TRBD2,TRBV11-2,TGTGCCAGCAGCCAACCGGGACTAGCGTACGAGCAGTACTTC,CASSQPGLAYEQYF
TRBJ1-1,NA,NA,TRBV6-5,TGTGCCAGCAGTCTGCGGTGGGACACTGAAGCTTTCTTT,CASSLRWDTEAFF
TRBJ2-6,NA,TRBD1,TRBV5-1,TGCGCCAGCAGCTACCGGGACAGGGGGACTGGGGCCAACGTCCTGACTTTC,CASSYRDRGTGANVLTF
TRBJ2-7,once,TRBD2,TRBV29-1,TGCAGCGTTGGTCGGTGGGAGGGCCGCTACGAGCAGTACTTC,CSVGRWEGRYEQYF
TRBJ2-2,NA,TRBD2,TRBV24-1,TGTGCCACCAGTGACCGAGCGGGAGGGAACACCGGGGAGCTGTTTTTT,CATSDRAGGNTGELFF
TRBJ2-5,NA,TRBD1,TRBV6-5,TGTGCCAGCAGTTACTCGACAGGGCTTGGGGAGACCCAGTACTTC,CASSYSTGLGETQYF
TRBJ2-1,NA,TRBD2,TRBV30,TGTGCCTGGCAAGGGACTAGCGGCTCCTACAATGAGCAGTTCTTC,CAWQGTSGSYNEQFF
TRBJ2-5,once,TRBD1,TRBV2,TGTGCCAGCAGTGGGGACAGGGAGGTTAGGGAGACCCAGTACTTC,CASSGDREVRETQYF
TRBJ2-3,many,TRBD1,TRBV19,TGTGCCAGTAGTACCGGGACAGGGCGGGCGCAGTATTTT,CASSTGTGRAQYF
TRBJ2-7,NA,TRBD2,TRBV7-2,TGTGCCAGCAGCTTAAGGGAGGGCAGCTACGAGCAGTACTTC,CASSLREGSYEQYF
TRBJ1-2,once,NA,TRBV29-1,TGCAGCGTTGAGAGGATCGGTAGAACGGGGGGCTACACCTTC,CSVERIGRTGGYTF
TRBJ2-5,NA,NA,TRBV7-9,TGTGCCAGCAGCTTAGCAGGGGCCGAGACCCAGTACTTC,CASSLAGAETQYF
TRBJ1-1,NA,NA,TRBV10-1,TGCGCCAGCAGTGGGACTGTGAACACTGAAGCTTTCTTT,CASSGTVNTEAFF
TRBJ2-7,NA,TRBD1,TRBV28,TGTGCCAGCAGTCAACCTCAGGGGGAGAGGAACTACGAGCAGTACTTC,CASSQPQGERNYEQYF
TRBJ1-2,once,NA,TRBV28,TGTGCCAGCAGTCCCCCAGGGGAAGGCTACACCTTC,CASSPPGEGYTF
TRBJ2-3,NA,NA,TRBV9,TGTGCCAGCAGCGCCCGACAGTCTCCCGGAAGCACAGATACGCAGTATTTT,CASSARQSPGSTDTQYF
TRBJ2-1,NA,TRBD2,TRBV28,TGTGCCAGCAGCCCCACTAGCGGGAGGGCCCCTGAGCAGTTCTTC,CASSPTSGRAPEQFF
TRBJ2-7,NA,TRBD2,TRBV11-2,TGTGCCAGCAGCAGAACCGGGACTAGCGGTTTTCTCTCCTACGAGCAGTACTTC,CASSRTGTSGFLSYEQYF
TRBJ1-2,NA,NA,TRBV5-5,TGTGCCAGCAGCTTGGCCTCCCGGGGGGATGGCTACACCTTC,CASSLASRGDGYTF
TRBJ2-5,once,NA,TRBV15,TGTGCCACCAGCAGAGTCCTGGAGACCCAGTACTTC,CATSRVLETQYF
TRBJ1-1,NA,TRBD1,TRBV18,TGTGCCAGCTCACCAGGACAGGGGGCGAACACTGAAGCTTTCTTT,CASSPGQGANTEAFF
TRBJ1-5,NA,NA,TRBV27,TGTGCCAGCAGGAGCGGACAGCTTAGCAATCAGCCCCAGCATTTT,CASRSGQLSNQPQHF
TRBJ2-2,NA,TRBD1,TRBV11-3,TGTGCCAGCAGCTTAAGAGGGGGCGACACCGGGGAGCTGTTTTTT,CASSLRGGDTGELFF
TRBJ2-7,NA,TRBD1,TRBV6-5,TGTGCCAGCAGTATCGCCGACAGGGGGCTCTACGAGCAGTACTTC,CASSIADRGLYEQYF
TRBJ2-1,once,TRBD2,TRBV5-1,TGCGCCAGCAGCCCGGGGACTAGCGGGCACAATGAGCAGTTCTTC,CASSPGTSGHNEQFF
TRBJ2-2,NA,TRBD2,TRBV19,TGTGCCAGTAGGAAGCGGGAGGCCGACACCGGGGAGCTGTTTTTT,CASRKREADTGELFF
TRBJ2-1,NA,TRBD2,TRBV29-1,TGCAGCGCCCCTAGCGGGAGTAATCCCTACAATGAGCAGTTCTTC,CSAPSGSNPYNEQFF